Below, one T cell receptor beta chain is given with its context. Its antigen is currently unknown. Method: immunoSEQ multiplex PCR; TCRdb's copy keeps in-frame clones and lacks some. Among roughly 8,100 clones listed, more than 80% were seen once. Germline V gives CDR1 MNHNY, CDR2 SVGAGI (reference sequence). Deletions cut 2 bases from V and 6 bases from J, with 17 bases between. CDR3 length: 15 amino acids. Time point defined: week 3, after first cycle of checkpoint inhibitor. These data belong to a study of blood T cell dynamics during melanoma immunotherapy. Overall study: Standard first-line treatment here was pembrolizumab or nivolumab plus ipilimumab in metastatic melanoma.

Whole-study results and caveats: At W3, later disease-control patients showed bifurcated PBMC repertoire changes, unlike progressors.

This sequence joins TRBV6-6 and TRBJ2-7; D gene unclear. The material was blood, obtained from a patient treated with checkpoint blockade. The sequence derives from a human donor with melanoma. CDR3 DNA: TGTGCCAGCAGTTACGGTCCGGCAACCCAAGGCGAGCAGTACTTC. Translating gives CASSYGPATQGEQYF.